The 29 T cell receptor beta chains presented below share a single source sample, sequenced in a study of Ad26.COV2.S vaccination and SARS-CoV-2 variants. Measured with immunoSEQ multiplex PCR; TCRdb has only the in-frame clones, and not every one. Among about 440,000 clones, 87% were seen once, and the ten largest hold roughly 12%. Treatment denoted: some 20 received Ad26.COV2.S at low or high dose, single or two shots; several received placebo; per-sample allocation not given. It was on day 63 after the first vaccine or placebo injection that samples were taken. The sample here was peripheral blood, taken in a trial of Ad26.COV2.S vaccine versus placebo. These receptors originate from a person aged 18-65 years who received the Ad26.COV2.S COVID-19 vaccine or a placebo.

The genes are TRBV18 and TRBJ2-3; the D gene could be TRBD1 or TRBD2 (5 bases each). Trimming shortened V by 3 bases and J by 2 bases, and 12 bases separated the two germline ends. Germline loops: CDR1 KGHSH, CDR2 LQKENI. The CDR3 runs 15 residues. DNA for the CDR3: TGTGCCAGCTCACCTCGGGACCCTCACACAGATACGCAGTATTTT. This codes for CASSPRDPHTDTQYF. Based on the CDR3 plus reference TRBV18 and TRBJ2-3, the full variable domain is NAGVMQNPRHLVRRRGQEARLRCSPMKGHSHVYWYRQLPEEGLKFMVYLQKENIIDESGMPKERFSAEFPKEGPSILRIQQVVRGDSAAYFCASSPRDPHTDTQYFGPGTRLTVL.

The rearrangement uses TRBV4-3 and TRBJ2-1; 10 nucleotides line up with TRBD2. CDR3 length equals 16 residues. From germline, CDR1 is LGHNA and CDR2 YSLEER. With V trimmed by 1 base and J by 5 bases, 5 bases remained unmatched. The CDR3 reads CASSQGSSGRDNEQFF. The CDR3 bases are TGCGCCAGCAGCCAAGGGTCTAGCGGGAGAGACAATGAGCAGTTCTTC.

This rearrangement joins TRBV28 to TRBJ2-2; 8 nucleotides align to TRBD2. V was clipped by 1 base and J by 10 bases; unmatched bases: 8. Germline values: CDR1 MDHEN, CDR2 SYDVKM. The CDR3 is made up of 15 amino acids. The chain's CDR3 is CASSLFGTRGEELFF. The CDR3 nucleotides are TGTGCCAGCAGTTTATTCGGGACTAGGGGGGAGGAGCTGTTTTTT.

CDR3 nucleotides: TGTGCCTGGGGCAGGGGCGAGGGGAACTATGGCTACACCTTC. Translation: CAWGRGEGNYGYTF. The genes are TRBV30 and TRBJ1-2, with D perhaps TRBD1 (6 bases). The CDR3 covers 14 residues. Trimming shortened V by 5 bases and J by 2 bases, and 15 bases separated the two germline ends. Germline V CDR1 and CDR2: GTSNPN, SVGIG (reference sequence). The variable domain in full, completed from reference TRBV30 and TRBJ1-2, reads SQTIHQWPATLVQPVGSPLSLECTVEGTSNPNLYWYRQAAGRGLQLLFYSVGIGQISSEVPQNLSASRPQDRQFILSSKKLLLSDSGFYLCAWGRGEGNYGYTFGSGTRLTVV.

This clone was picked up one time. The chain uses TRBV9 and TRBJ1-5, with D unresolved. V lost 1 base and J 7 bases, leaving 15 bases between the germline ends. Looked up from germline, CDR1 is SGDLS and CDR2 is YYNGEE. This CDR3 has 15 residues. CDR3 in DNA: TGTGCCAGCAGCGTATCAGGCCTGATGGGGCAGCCCCAGCATTTT. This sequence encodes CASSVSGLMGQPQHF.

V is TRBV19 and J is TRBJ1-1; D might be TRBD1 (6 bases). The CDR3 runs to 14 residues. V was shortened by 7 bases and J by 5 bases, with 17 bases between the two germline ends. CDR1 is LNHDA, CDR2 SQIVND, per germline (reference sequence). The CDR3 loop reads CASTTRGMGTEAFF. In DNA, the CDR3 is TGTGCCAGTACTACGAGGGGGATGGGGACTGAAGCTTTCTTT. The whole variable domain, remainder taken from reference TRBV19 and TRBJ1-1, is DGGITQSPKYLFRKEGQNVTLSCEQNLNHDAMYWYRQDPGQGLRLIYYSQIVNDFQKGDIAEGYSVSREKKESFPLTVTSAQKNPTAFYLCASTTRGMGTEAFFGQGTRLTVV.

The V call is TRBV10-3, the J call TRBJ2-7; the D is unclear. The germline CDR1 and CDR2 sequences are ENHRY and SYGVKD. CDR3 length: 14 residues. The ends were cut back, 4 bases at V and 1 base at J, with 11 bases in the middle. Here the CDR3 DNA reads TGTGCCATCAGTGTCGTGGCGGCATCCTACGAGCAGTACTTC. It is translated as CAISVVAASYEQYF.

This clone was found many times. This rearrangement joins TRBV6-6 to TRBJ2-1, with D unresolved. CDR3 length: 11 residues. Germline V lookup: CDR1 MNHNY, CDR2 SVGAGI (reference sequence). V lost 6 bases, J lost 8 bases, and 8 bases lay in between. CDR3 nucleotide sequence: TGTGCCAGCAGAAGGCAGGATGAGCAGTTCTTC. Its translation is CASRRQDEQFF.

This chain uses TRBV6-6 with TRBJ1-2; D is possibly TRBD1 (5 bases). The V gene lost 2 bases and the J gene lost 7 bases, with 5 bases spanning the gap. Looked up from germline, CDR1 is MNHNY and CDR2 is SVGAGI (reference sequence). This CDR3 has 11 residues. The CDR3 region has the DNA TGTGCCAGCAGTTACGGGGGTGGCTACACCTTC. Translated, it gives CASSYGGGYTF.

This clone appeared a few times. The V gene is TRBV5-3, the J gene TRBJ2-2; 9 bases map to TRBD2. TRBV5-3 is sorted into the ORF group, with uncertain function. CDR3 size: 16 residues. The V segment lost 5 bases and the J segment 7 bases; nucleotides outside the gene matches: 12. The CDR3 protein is CARSPSGIGKSGELFF. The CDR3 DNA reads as TGTGCCAGAAGTCCTAGCGGGATCGGTAAGAGCGGGGAGCTGTTTTTT.

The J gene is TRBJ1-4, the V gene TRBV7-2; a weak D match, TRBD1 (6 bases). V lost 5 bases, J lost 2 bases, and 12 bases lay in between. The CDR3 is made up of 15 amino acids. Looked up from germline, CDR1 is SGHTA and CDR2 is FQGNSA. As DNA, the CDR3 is TGTGCCAGCAGCCCACAGGGAGGGACTAATGAAAAACTGTTTTTT. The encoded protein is CASSPQGGTNEKLFF.

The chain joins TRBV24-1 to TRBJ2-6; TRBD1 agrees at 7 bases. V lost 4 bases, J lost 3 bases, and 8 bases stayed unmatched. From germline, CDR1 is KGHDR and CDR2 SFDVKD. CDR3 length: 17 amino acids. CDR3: CATSEDRLVGGANVLTF. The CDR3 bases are TGTGCCACCAGTGAGGACAGGCTCGTTGGTGGGGCCAACGTCCTGACTTTC.

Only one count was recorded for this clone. The DNA for the CDR3 is TGTGCCAGCAGCTCGCTGCCCGGGACAGTCGATGGCTACACCTTC. Protein: CASSSLPGTVDGYTF. V usage is TRBV7-9 and J usage is TRBJ1-2; 7 nucleotides match TRBD1. This CDR3 contains 15 residues. CDR1 and CDR2 from the germline V gene are SEHNR and FQNEAQ (reference sequence). J lost 6 bases, V lost 4 bases, and 11 bases had no gene match.

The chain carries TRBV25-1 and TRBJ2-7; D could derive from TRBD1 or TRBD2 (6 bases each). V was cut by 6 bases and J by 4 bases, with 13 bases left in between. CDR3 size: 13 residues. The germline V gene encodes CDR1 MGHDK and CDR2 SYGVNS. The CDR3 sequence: CASSLGGGYEQYF. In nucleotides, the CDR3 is TGTGCCAGCAGCCTAGGGGGAGGATACGAGCAGTACTTC.

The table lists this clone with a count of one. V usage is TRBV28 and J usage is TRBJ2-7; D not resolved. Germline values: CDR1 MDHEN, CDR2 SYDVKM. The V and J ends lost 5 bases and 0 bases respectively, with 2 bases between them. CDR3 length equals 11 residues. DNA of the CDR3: TGTGCCAGCAGTGTCTCCTACGAGCAGTACTTC. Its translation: CASSVSYEQYF.

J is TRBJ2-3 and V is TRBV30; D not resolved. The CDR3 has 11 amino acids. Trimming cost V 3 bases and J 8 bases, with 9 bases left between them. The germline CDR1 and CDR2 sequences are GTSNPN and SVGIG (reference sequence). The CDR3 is CAWRHPPTQYF. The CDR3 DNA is TGTGCCTGGAGGCACCCCCCTACGCAGTATTTT.

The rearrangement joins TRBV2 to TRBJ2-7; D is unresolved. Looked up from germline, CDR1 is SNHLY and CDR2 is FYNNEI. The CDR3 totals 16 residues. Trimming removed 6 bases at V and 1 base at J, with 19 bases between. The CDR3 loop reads CASRRITGDPSYEQYF. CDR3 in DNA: TGTGCCAGCAGGAGGATTACTGGGGATCCTTCCTACGAGCAGTACTTC.

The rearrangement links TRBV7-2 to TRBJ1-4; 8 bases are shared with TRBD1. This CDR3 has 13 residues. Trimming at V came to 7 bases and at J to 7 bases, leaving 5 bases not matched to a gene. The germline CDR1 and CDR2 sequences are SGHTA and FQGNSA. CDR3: CASTPGTGEKLFF. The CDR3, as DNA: TGTGCCAGCACGCCGGGGACAGGTGAAAAACTGTTTTTT.

The CDR3 DNA reads TGTGCCAGCAGCTTACGGTTAGCGTACGAGCAGTACTTC. As protein: CASSLRLAYEQYF. V and J are TRBV11-2 and TRBJ2-7; tentatively, D is TRBD2 (5 bases). The V and J ends lost 2 bases and 4 bases respectively, with 9 bases between them. This CDR3 contains 13 residues. Germline V gene data show CDR1 as SGHAT and CDR2 as FQNNGV.

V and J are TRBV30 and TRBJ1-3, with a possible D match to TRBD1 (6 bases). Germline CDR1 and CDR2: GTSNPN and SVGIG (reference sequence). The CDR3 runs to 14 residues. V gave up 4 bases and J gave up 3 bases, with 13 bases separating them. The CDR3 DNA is TGTGCCTGGAACCTGGGGGCGGGTGGAAACACCATATATTTT. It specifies CAWNLGAGGNTIYF.

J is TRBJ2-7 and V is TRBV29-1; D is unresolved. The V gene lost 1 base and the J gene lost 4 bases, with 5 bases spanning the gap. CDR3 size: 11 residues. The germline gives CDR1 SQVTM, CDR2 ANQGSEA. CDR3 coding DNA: TGCAGCGTTGAAGTCGGATACGAGCAGTACTTC. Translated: CSVEVGYEQYF.

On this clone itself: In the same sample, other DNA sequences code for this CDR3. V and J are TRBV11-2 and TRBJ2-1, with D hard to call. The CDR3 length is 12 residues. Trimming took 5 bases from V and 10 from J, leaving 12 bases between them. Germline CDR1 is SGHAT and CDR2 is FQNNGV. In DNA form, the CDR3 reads TGTGCCAGCAGCCTCGTTTTGGGGGAGCAGTTCTTC. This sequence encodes CASSLVLGEQFF. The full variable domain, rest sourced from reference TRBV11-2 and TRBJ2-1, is EAGVAQSPRYKIIEKRQSVAFWCNPISGHATLYWYQQILGQGPKLLIQFQNNGVVDDSQLPKDRFSAERLKGVDSTLKIQPAKLEDSAVYLCASSLVLGEQFFGPGTRLTVL.

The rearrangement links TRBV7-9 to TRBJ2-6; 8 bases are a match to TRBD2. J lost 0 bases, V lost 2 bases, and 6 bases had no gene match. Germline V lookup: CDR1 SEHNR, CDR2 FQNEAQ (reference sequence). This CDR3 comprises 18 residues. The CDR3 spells CASSLLGGRLSGANVLTF. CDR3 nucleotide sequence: TGTGCCAGCAGCTTATTGGGCGGGAGGCTCTCTGGGGCCAACGTCCTGACTTTC.

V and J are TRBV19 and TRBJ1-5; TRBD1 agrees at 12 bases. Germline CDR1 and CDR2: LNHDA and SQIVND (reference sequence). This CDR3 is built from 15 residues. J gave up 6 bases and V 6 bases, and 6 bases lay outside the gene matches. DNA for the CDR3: TGTGCCAGTAGGGAGGGACAGGGGGCGATTCAGCCCCAGCATTTT. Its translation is CASREGQGAIQPQHF.

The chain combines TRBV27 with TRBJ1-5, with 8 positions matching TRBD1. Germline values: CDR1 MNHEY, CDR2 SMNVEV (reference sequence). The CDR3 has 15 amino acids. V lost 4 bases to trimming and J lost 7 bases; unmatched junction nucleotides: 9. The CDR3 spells CASSSDRGLGQPQHF. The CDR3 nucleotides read TGTGCCAGCAGTTCCGACAGGGGATTAGGGCAGCCCCAGCATTTT.

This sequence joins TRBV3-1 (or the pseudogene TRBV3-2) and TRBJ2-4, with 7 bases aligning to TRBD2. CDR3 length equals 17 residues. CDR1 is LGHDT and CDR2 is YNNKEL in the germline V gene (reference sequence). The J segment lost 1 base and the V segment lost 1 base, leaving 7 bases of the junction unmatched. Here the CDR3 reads CASSQGGRAGAKNIQYF. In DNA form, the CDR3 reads TGTGCCAGCAGCCAAGGGGGGAGGGCAGGGGCCAAAAACATTCAGTACTTC.

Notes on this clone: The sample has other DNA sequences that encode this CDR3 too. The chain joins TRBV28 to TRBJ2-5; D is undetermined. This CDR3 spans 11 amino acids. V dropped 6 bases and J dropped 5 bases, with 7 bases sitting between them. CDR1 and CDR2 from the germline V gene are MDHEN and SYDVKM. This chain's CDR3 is CASSPRETQYF. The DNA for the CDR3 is TGTGCCAGCAGCCCCAGGGAGACCCAGTACTTC.

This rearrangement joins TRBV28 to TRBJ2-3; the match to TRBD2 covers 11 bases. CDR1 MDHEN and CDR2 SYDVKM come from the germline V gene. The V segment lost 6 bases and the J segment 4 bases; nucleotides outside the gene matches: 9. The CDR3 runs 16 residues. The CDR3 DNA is TGTGCCAGCAGCCAGCAGACTAGCGGGAAATCAGATACGCAGTATTTT. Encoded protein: CASSQQTSGKSDTQYF.

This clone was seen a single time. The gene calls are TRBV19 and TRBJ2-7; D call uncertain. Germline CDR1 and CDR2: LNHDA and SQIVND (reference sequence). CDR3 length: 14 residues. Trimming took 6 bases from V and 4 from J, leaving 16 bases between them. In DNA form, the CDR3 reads TGTGCCAGTAGCCCGGACGTCCGGGCGTACGAGCAGTACTTC. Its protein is CASSPDVRAYEQYF.